The rows below give T cell receptor beta chains drawn from one sample of a study of vaccination effects on CD4 cells after COVID-19. No antigen is known for these receptors. This table comes from immunoSEQ multiplex PCR, and its TCRdb copy is limited to in-frame clones, with some not included. The sample yields 20,000 to 30,000 clones, roughly 71% seen once. The sequences come from CD4+ T cells from PBMCs cultured with SARS-CoV-2 spike peptides, collected before COVID-19 vaccination. Receptors originate from a human donor who had a prior SARS-CoV-2 infection. Each CDR3 is given with its conserved first and last residue. The order of the fields is V gene, D gene, J gene, clone size, CDR3 DNA, CDR3 protein. The D gene is left open where the match is weak. Some rows mark clone size as missing; the rest say once, few, many or name a class of expanded clone.

V gene: TRBV5-1; D gene: TRBD1; J gene: TRBJ2-1; clone size: -; CDR3 DNA: TGCGCCAGCCGACGCGCCGGGACAGACTACAATGAGCAGTTCTTC; CDR3 protein: CASRRAGTDYNEQFF
V gene: TRBV2; D gene: -; J gene: TRBJ1-1; clone size: few; CDR3 DNA: TGTGCCAGCATGAGGTCCTTCAGCTTGAACACTGAAGCTTTCTTT; CDR3 protein: CASMRSFSLNTEAFF
V gene: TRBV11-2; D gene: -; J gene: TRBJ1-2; clone size: few; CDR3 DNA: TGTGCCAGCAGCGCCGCCTTCACAGGGAACTATGGCTACACCTTC; CDR3 protein: CASSAAFTGNYGYTF
V gene: TRBV7-9; D gene: TRBD2; J gene: TRBJ2-1; clone size: -; CDR3 DNA: TGTGCCAGCAGCTTAGCGCCTATGCGGGGGGTCTCCTACAATGAGCAGTTCTTC; CDR3 protein: CASSLAPMRGVSYNEQFF
V gene: TRBV7-3; D gene: -; J gene: TRBJ2-3; clone size: -; CDR3 DNA: TGTGCCAGCAGCTTGTCCGCCGGTTCAGATACGCAGTATTTT; CDR3 protein: CASSLSAGSDTQYF
V gene: TRBV11-2; D gene: -; J gene: TRBJ1-2; clone size: -; CDR3 DNA: TGTGCCAGCAGCTCCCCACGCCGGGACAAAGGTGGCTACACCTTC; CDR3 protein: CASSSPRRDKGGYTF
V gene: TRBV5-1; D gene: -; J gene: TRBJ2-7; clone size: -; CDR3 DNA: TGCGCCAGCAGCTTGGGGGCCGGACAGTACCTCTACGAGCAGTACTTC; CDR3 protein: CASSLGAGQYLYEQYF
V gene: TRBV7-2; D gene: -; J gene: TRBJ2-5; clone size: -; CDR3 DNA: TGTGCCAGCAGCTTTACCTTGGAGACCCAGTACTTC; CDR3 protein: CASSFTLETQYF
V gene: TRBV11-2; D gene: -; J gene: TRBJ2-7; clone size: -; CDR3 DNA: TGTGCCAGCAGTTCGATGAGTAACGAGCAGTACTTC; CDR3 protein: CASSSMSNEQYF
V gene: TRBV30; D gene: -; J gene: TRBJ2-2; clone size: -; CDR3 DNA: TGTGCCTGGAATTGGAACTTGGGCACCGGGGAGCTGTTTTTT; CDR3 protein: CAWNWNLGTGELFF
V gene: TRBV28; D gene: -; J gene: TRBJ2-3; clone size: -; CDR3 DNA: TGTGCCAGCAGACGTTTGGGGTCATCCGTGACAGATACGCAGTATTTT; CDR3 protein: CASRRLGSSVTDTQYF
V gene: TRBV2; D gene: TRBD2; J gene: TRBJ2-1; clone size: -; CDR3 DNA: TGTGCCAGCAGTGGGTATTGGACTAGCCCGAGCTCCTACAATGAGCAGTTCTTC; CDR3 protein: CASSGYWTSPSSYNEQFF
V gene: TRBV12-5; D gene: -; J gene: TRBJ1-1; clone size: -; CDR3 DNA: TGTGCTAGTGGTTTCATCACTGAAGCTTTCTTT; CDR3 protein: CASGFITEAFF
V gene: TRBV24-1; D gene: -; J gene: TRBJ1-2; clone size: -; CDR3 DNA: TGTGCCACCCCGGCTCTCAAAAAAGACGGCAGAACGAACTATGGCTACACCTTC; CDR3 protein: CATPALKKDGRTNYGYTF
V gene: TRBV19; D gene: -; J gene: TRBJ2-6; clone size: -; CDR3 DNA: TGTGCCAGTAGTATTTCAGGCTTATACGACTCTGGGGCCAACGTCCTGACTTTC; CDR3 protein: CASSISGLYDSGANVLTF
V gene: TRBV11-2; D gene: TRBD2; J gene: TRBJ2-3; clone size: -; CDR3 DNA: TGTGCCAGCAGTTTGACCGGGACTAGCGAAGTTACGCAGTATTTT; CDR3 protein: CASSLTGTSEVTQYF
V gene: TRBV11-2; D gene: -; J gene: TRBJ1-2; clone size: -; CDR3 DNA: TGTGCCAGCAGCTTAGGCCCAGGGAACTATGGCTACACCTTC; CDR3 protein: CASSLGPGNYGYTF
V gene: TRBV5-1; D gene: -; J gene: TRBJ2-1; clone size: -; CDR3 DNA: TGCGCCAGCAGCTTAGGTTTAGTGGTTTTCAATGAGCAGTTCTTC; CDR3 protein: CASSLGLVVFNEQFF
V gene: TRBV7-2; D gene: -; J gene: TRBJ2-7; clone size: -; CDR3 DNA: TGTGCCAGCAGCTTAGTGTCGTATTCCTACGAGCAGTACTTC; CDR3 protein: CASSLVSYSYEQYF
V gene: TRBV2; D gene: TRBD1; J gene: TRBJ1-4; clone size: -; CDR3 DNA: TGTGCCAGCAGAGCGGACAGGGGATATCAAGAAAAACTGTTTTTT; CDR3 protein: CASRADRGYQEKLFF
V gene: TRBV4-1; D gene: -; J gene: TRBJ2-2; clone size: -; CDR3 DNA: TGCGCCAGCAGCCAAGTCTTAGCCAAGGAGCTGTTTTTT; CDR3 protein: CASSQVLAKELFF
V gene: TRBV5-1; D gene: TRBD1; J gene: TRBJ2-1; clone size: -; CDR3 DNA: TGCGCCAGCAGCAATGGACAGGCGGGTACCTACAATGAGCAGTTCTTC; CDR3 protein: CASSNGQAGTYNEQFF
V gene: TRBV6-1; D gene: TRBD2; J gene: TRBJ2-1; clone size: -; CDR3 DNA: TGTGCCAGCAGTGAATATTTCGTCTCGGGAGGCTACAATGAGCAGTTCTTC; CDR3 protein: CASSEYFVSGGYNEQFF
V gene: TRBV3-1/TRBV3-2; D gene: -; J gene: TRBJ2-3; clone size: -; CDR3 DNA: TGTGCCAGCAGCCAAGACAGGGAGACAGATACGCAGTATTTT; CDR3 protein: CASSQDRETDTQYF
V gene: TRBV5-8; D gene: -; J gene: TRBJ2-7; clone size: -; CDR3 DNA: TGTGCCGACGGGACCTACGAGCAGTACTTC; CDR3 protein: CADGTYEQYF
V gene: TRBV7-2; D gene: -; J gene: TRBJ2-7; clone size: -; CDR3 DNA: TGTGCCAGCAGCCTCCAGGGTGGTTTTGACGAGCAGTACTTC; CDR3 protein: CASSLQGGFDEQYF
V gene: TRBV7-7; D gene: -; J gene: TRBJ2-5; clone size: few; CDR3 DNA: TGTGCTAGCAGCTCGACAGTATACGAAGAGACCCAGTACTTC; CDR3 protein: CASSSTVYEETQYF
V gene: TRBV6-2/TRBV6-3; D gene: -; J gene: TRBJ1-1; clone size: -; CDR3 DNA: TGTGCCAGCAGTCAGCTGTTTGCTGAAGCTTTCTTT; CDR3 protein: CASSQLFAEAFF
V gene: TRBV2; D gene: -; J gene: TRBJ1-2; clone size: -; CDR3 DNA: TGTGCCAGCAGCTTATCCTTGGCTAACTATGGCTACACCTTC; CDR3 protein: CASSLSLANYGYTF
V gene: TRBV10-3; D gene: TRBD2; J gene: TRBJ2-1; clone size: -; CDR3 DNA: TGTGCCATCAGTGAGTTAACAGGGATCACTAGCGGAACCTACAATGAGCAGTTCTTC; CDR3 protein: CAISELTGITSGTYNEQFF
V gene: TRBV5-1; D gene: TRBD1; J gene: TRBJ2-5; clone size: -; CDR3 DNA: TGCGCCAGCAGCAAAGAACCGGGACAGGGGGAGACCCAGTACTTC; CDR3 protein: CASSKEPGQGETQYF
V gene: TRBV13; D gene: -; J gene: TRBJ2-7; clone size: -; CDR3 DNA: TGTGCCAGCAGTCTTCGTGGGAGGTACAGCGAGCAGTACTTC; CDR3 protein: CASSLRGRYSEQYF
V gene: TRBV28; D gene: -; J gene: TRBJ1-4; clone size: -; CDR3 DNA: TGTGCCAGCGGAGCCTTGGACGGGTATGAAAAACTGTTTTTT; CDR3 protein: CASGALDGYEKLFF
V gene: TRBV7-9; D gene: TRBD2; J gene: TRBJ2-1; clone size: -; CDR3 DNA: TGTGCCAGCAGCTTAAGTCTAGCGGGAACCATCAATGAGCAGTTCTTC; CDR3 protein: CASSLSLAGTINEQFF
V gene: TRBV19; D gene: -; J gene: TRBJ2-1; clone size: -; CDR3 DNA: TGTGCCAGTAGCCGGGGGGCGGCCTACAATGAGCAGTTCTTC; CDR3 protein: CASSRGAAYNEQFF
V gene: TRBV5-1; D gene: -; J gene: TRBJ2-7; clone size: -; CDR3 DNA: TGCGCCAGCAGCCTAGAATTTGAGTCCTACGAGCAGTACTTC; CDR3 protein: CASSLEFESYEQYF
V gene: TRBV5-1; D gene: -; J gene: TRBJ1-2; clone size: -; CDR3 DNA: TGCGCCAGCAGCCCCGGGACTCGGTTTAACTATGGCTACACCTTC; CDR3 protein: CASSPGTRFNYGYTF